The 24 T cell receptor beta chains in this list originate from one sample, sequenced in a study of blood T cell repertoires in COVID-19. Assay used: immunoSEQ multiplex PCR; TCRdb lists only in-frame clones, some missing. The sample holds over 110,000 clones, over 70% seen once. Sequencing used peripheral blood. These receptors came from a woman aged 55-70 years with acute or convalescent COVID-19.

Only one count was recorded for this clone. The chain is built from TRBV7-9 and TRBJ2-3, with 7 bases matching TRBD2. The J segment lost 4 bases and the V segment lost 6 bases, leaving 7 bases of the junction unmatched. The length of the CDR3 is 14 residues. Germline V gene lookup returns CDR1 SEHNR and CDR2 FQNEAQ (reference sequence). DNA of the CDR3: TGTGCCAGCAGAAGGGCGGGAGAAGCAGATACGCAGTATTTT. This sequence encodes CASRRAGEADTQYF.

This clone showed up just a few times. V and J are TRBV3-1 (or the pseudogene TRBV3-2) and TRBJ2-6, with 10 nucleotides matching TRBD1. This CDR3 comprises 18 residues. With V trimmed by 1 base and J by 0 bases, 3 bases remained unmatched. Germline V gene lookup returns CDR1 LGHDT and CDR2 YNNKEL (reference sequence). The chain's CDR3 is CASSQVGDRGSGANVLTF. In nucleotides, the CDR3 is TGTGCCAGCAGCCAAGTGGGGGACAGGGGCTCTGGGGCCAACGTCCTGACTTTC.

This clone was detected once. The J gene is TRBJ2-5, the V gene TRBV5-1, with TRBD1 identical over 9 bases. Germline CDR1 is SGHRS and CDR2 is YFSETQ. Unmatched junction bases numbered 14, after V lost 1 base and J lost 13 bases. The CDR3 totals 15 residues. The DNA for the CDR3 is TGCGCCAGCAGCTTGTATACAGGGGGCCCGGAATGGCCGTACTTC. Translating gives CASSLYTGGPEWPYF. Supplemented by reference TRBV5-1 and TRBJ2-5, the full variable domain reads KAGVTQTPRYLIKTRGQQVTLSCSPISGHRSVSWYQQTPGQGLQFLFEYFSETQRNKGNFPGRFSGRQFSNSRSEMNVSTLELGDSALYLCASSLYTGGPEWPYFGPGTRLLVL.

V is TRBV19 and J is TRBJ1-6, with 7 nucleotides matching TRBD1. V shed 2 bases, J shed 5 bases, and the junction held 3 bases outside the gene matches. Germline CDR1 reads LNHDA; CDR2 reads SQIVND (reference sequence). The CDR3 is made up of 15 amino acids. In DNA form, the CDR3 reads TGTGCCAGTAGTATAATCGGACAGGATAATTCACCCCTCCACTTT. Encoded protein: CASSIIGQDNSPLHF.

This chain joins TRBV9 and TRBJ2-7; 8 positions agree with TRBD2. CDR1 is SGDLS and CDR2 is YYNGEE in the germline V gene. The CDR3 is 15 residues long. CDR3 nucleotide sequence: TGTCCCCCCAGCGGGGGCGGGGCCCGGGGGAGCGAGCAGTACTTC. Its protein product is CPPSGGGARGSEQYF.

V gene TRBV6-6 combines with J gene TRBJ2-1, with 12 bases that match TRBD2. J gave up 7 bases and V 8 bases, and 0 bases lay outside the gene matches. The germline V gene encodes CDR1 MNHNY and CDR2 SVGAGI (reference sequence). The CDR3 is made up of 12 amino acids. The CDR3 coding sequence is TGTGCCAGCGGACTAGCGGGAAATGAGCAGTTCTTC. Encoded protein: CASGLAGNEQFF.

The rearrangement uses TRBV27 and TRBJ2-1; TRBD1 aligns across 7 bases. The V gene's germline CDR1 is MNHEY and CDR2 SMNVEV (reference sequence). J was trimmed by 13 bases and V by 3 bases; bases with no gene match: 9. CDR3 length equals 13 residues. The CDR3 bases are TGTGCCAGCAGTTTCGCGCCACGGGACAGCCAGTTCTTC. Amino acids: CASSFAPRDSQFF.

This clone was counted a single time. The chain joins TRBV25-1 to TRBJ1-5; the match to TRBD1 covers 7 bases. The CDR3 has 17 residues. Germline V gene data show CDR1 as MGHDK and CDR2 as SYGVNS. With 6 bases clipped from V and 0 bases from J, the junction kept 11 bases outside the gene matches. The CDR3 DNA reads TGTGCCAGCAGCCCCGCACAGGGGAAAAATAGCAATCAGCCCCAGCATTTT. This translates into CASSPAQGKNSNQPQHF.

The chain recombines TRBV5-4 with TRBJ1-3; D is ambiguous. This CDR3 has 14 amino acids. V dropped 0 bases and J dropped 1 base, with 5 bases sitting between them. Germline CDR1 is SGHNT and CDR2 is YYREEE (reference sequence). The CDR3 sequence is CASSLGGSGNTIYF. The CDR3 DNA sequence: TGTGCCAGCAGCTTGGGAGGGTCTGGAAACACCATATATTTT.

The chain recombines TRBV3-1 (or the pseudogene TRBV3-2) with TRBJ1-4, with TRBD1 matching over 11 bases. V shed 6 bases, J shed 4 bases, and the junction held 1 base outside the gene matches. Germline V gives CDR1 LGHDT, CDR2 YNNKEL (reference sequence). The CDR3 totals 14 residues. The CDR3 sequence is CASRDRGHNEKLFF. CDR3 DNA: TGTGCCAGCAGGGACAGGGGGCATAATGAAAAACTGTTTTTT.

This chain uses TRBV5-1 with TRBJ2-7; TRBD2 aligns across 8 bases. Germline loops: CDR1 SGHRS, CDR2 YFSETQ. Germline trimming cut 0 bases from V and 6 bases from J; bases unmatched to any gene: 8. The CDR3 spans 15 residues. The CDR3 sequence: CASSLGGGGRSEQYF. DNA of the CDR3: TGCGCCAGCAGCTTGGGCGGCGGGGGGAGGTCCGAGCAGTACTTC.

The V gene is TRBV11-2, the J gene TRBJ1-1, with TRBD1 as a possible D gene (5 bases). V was clipped by 3 bases and J by 7 bases, with 12 bases between them. Germline loops: CDR1 SGHAT, CDR2 FQNNGV. The CDR3 sequence is 13 residues long. The CDR3 loop is CASSFGSGGEAFF. As DNA, the CDR3 is TGTGCCAGCAGCTTTGGGTCGGGGGGTGAAGCTTTCTTT.

The chain links TRBV5-6 to TRBJ2-2; D may be TRBD1 (6 bases). V was trimmed by 6 bases and J by 0 bases, leaving 18 bases between them. The CDR3 totals 17 residues. Germline lookup yields CDR1 SGHDT and CDR2 YYEEEE. The CDR3 protein is CASNKRPGQSNTGELFF. Written as DNA, the CDR3 is TGTGCCAGCAACAAGAGACCGGGACAATCGAACACCGGGGAGCTGTTTTTT.

This clone has just a few counts. V is TRBV28 and J is TRBJ1-1; no clear D. Trimming removed 3 bases at V and 1 base at J, with 6 bases between. This CDR3 region has 13 residues. Germline values: CDR1 MDHEN, CDR2 SYDVKM. The CDR3, as DNA: TGTGCCAGCAGTTTTCGGGGGAACACTGAAGCTTTCTTT. It is translated as CASSFRGNTEAFF.

V usage is TRBV5-1 and J usage is TRBJ2-3; D unresolved. This CDR3 spans 15 amino acids. Germline-derived CDR1 and CDR2 are SGHRS and YFSETQ. V lost 0 bases, J lost 0 bases, and 8 bases lay in between. As DNA, the CDR3 is TGCGCCAGCAGCTTGGTTGCCAGTAGCACAGATACGCAGTATTTT. This translates into CASSLVASSTDTQYF.

This clone was detected many times. The V call is TRBV11-2, the J call TRBJ1-1; TRBD1 might be the D (5 bases). The CDR3 spans 14 residues. V was pared by 3 bases and J by 11 bases, with 19 bases between. CDR1 SGHAT and CDR2 FQNNGV come from the germline V gene. CDR3 nucleotide sequence: TGTGCCAGCAGCTTTAGCCTGAACACCGGGGGGGCTTTCTTT. This codes for CASSFSLNTGGAFF.

The table lists this clone with a few counts. The chain combines TRBV5-1 with TRBJ2-3, with 9 nucleotides matching TRBD1. The germline CDR1 and CDR2 sequences are SGHRS and YFSETQ. With V trimmed by 4 bases and J by 5 bases, 5 bases remained unmatched. CDR3 length: 14 amino acids. The CDR3 loop reads CASSPGQGGDTQYF. In DNA form, the CDR3 reads TGCGCCAGCAGCCCGGGACAGGGCGGAGATACGCAGTATTTT.

Concerning this clone: This CDR3 is also generated by other DNA sequences in the sample. The chain links TRBV27 to TRBJ2-3, with TRBD2 matching 8 bases. The CDR3 has 15 amino acids. V lost 3 bases, J lost 3 bases, and 5 bases stayed unmatched. The germline V gene encodes CDR1 MNHEY and CDR2 SMNVEV (reference sequence). The CDR3 loop is CASSFGGRRTDTQYF. The CDR3 DNA reads TGTGCCAGCAGTTTCGGCGGGAGGAGAACAGATACGCAGTATTTT.

The rearrangement uses TRBV1 and TRBJ2-3; TRBD2 reflects the table's D call only, with no check against the DNA. TRBV1 is annotated as a pseudogene. The CDR3 length is 17 residues. The CDR3 DNA sequence: TGCACCAGCAGCCAAGCCGATGGTAGCGGGAGGGTGGATACGCAGTATTTT. This encodes CTSSQADGSGRVDTQYF.

The V gene is TRBV19, the J gene TRBJ2-3; TRBD2 matches at 12 bases. The germline V gene has CDR1 LNHDA and CDR2 SQIVND (reference sequence). J was trimmed by 4 bases and V by 5 bases; bases with no gene match: 4. This CDR3 is 15 amino acids long. This CDR3 reads CASSATSGRSDTQYF. CDR3 coding DNA: TGTGCCAGTAGTGCGACTAGCGGGAGATCAGATACGCAGTATTTT.

This clone was counted between two and nine times. The chain uses TRBV7-9 and TRBJ1-1; D remains unclear. The V end lost 2 bases, the J end lost 8 bases, and 9 bases lay between the germline ends. The germline gives CDR1 SEHNR, CDR2 FQNEAQ (reference sequence). The CDR3 contains 12 residues. CDR3 residues: CASSLWIREAFF. The CDR3 DNA follows: TGTGCCAGCAGCTTATGGATCAGGGAAGCTTTCTTT.

This clone was counted between two and nine times. This rearrangement joins TRBV14 to TRBJ1-2; 7 bases agree with TRBD1. The CDR3 runs 15 residues. Germline-derived CDR1 and CDR2 are SGHDN and FVKESK. V dropped 4 bases and J dropped 8; count of bases not matched to a gene: 13. The CDR3 region has the DNA TGTGCCAGCAGCCCAGACAGGGTTCGGTATAGCGGCTACACCTTC. It codes for CASSPDRVRYSGYTF.

V is TRBV28 and J is TRBJ2-7; perhaps TRBD1 as D (6 bases). Germline values: CDR1 MDHEN, CDR2 SYDVKM. CDR3 length equals 15 residues. V was trimmed by 8 bases and J by 0 bases, leaving 17 bases between them. CDR3 in DNA: TGTGCCAGCCGATCTACCGGGACACTCTCCTACGAGCAGTACTTC. Protein sequence: CASRSTGTLSYEQYF.

The chain carries TRBV2 and TRBJ1-5; D not certain. V was shortened by 3 bases and J by 5 bases, with 20 bases between the two germline ends. Germline values: CDR1 SNHLY, CDR2 FYNNEI. This CDR3 region has 17 residues. CDR3 loop: CASSDYRGDTTDQPQHF. CDR3 sequence (DNA): TGTGCCAGCAGTGATTACCGTGGAGATACTACGGATCAGCCCCAGCATTTT. Variable domain in full (rest from reference TRBV2 and TRBJ1-5): EPEVTQTPSHQVTQMGQEVILRCVPISNHLYFYWYRQILGQKVEFLVSFYNNEISEKSEIFDDQFSVERPDGSNFTLKIRSTKLEDSAMYFCASSDYRGDTTDQPQHFGDGTRLSIL.